This TCR beta chain was sequenced during a study of low-dose radiotherapy and immunotherapy resistance in tumors. Time point noted: after trial treatment. Treatment: LDRT plus nivolumab, ipilimumab, low-dose cyclophosphamide and aspirin (RACIN trial). The J segment lost 3 bases and the V segment lost 4 bases, leaving 8 bases of the junction unmatched. Per germline, CDR1 DFQATT and CDR2 SNEGSKA (reference sequence). CDR3 length: 14 residues. This clonotype was seen repeatedly, ten times or more. Both TCRalpha and TCRbeta chains were reverse transcribed with V-gene-specific primers. The TCRs were subjected to amplification over around 18 PCR cycles employing a constant-region primer in conjunction with a V-primer adapter. TCRdb re-derived calls from the reads in MiXCR, one entry per CDR3 protein. The data hold around 80,000 distinct CDR3 sequences, with around a sixth observed a single time.

The TCR was taken from a male donor with prostate cancer. V is TRBV20-1 and J is TRBJ1-1, with 7 bases aligning to TRBD1. Specimen: PBMCs, collected after low-dose radiotherapy plus immunotherapy. CDR3 nucleotide sequence: TGCAGTGCTAAAAACCGGGACAGTTACACTGAAGCTTTCTTT. It specifies CSAKNRDSYTEAFF.